A selection of T cell receptor beta chains follows, all from one sample in a study of blood T cell repertoires in COVID-19. Here immunoSEQ multiplex PCR was the method, and the copy in TCRdb shows in-frame clones only, minus some. The sample consists of over 200,000 clones, around 88% of them appearing once. Sequencing used peripheral blood. These receptors were collected from a woman aged 45-65 years with acute or convalescent COVID-19. Each CDR3 is given with its conserved first and last residue. A D gene is named only where the DNA matches it firmly. Only some rows state a clone size, as once, few, many or a class for expanded clones.

TRBJ2-1,TRBV28,-,-,CASSLTISNEQFF,TGTGCCAGCAGCCTGACAATCTCCAATGAGCAGTTCTTC
TRBJ2-7,TRBV3-1/TRBV3-2,TRBD1,-,CASSQSRTGQGFHEQYF,TGTGCCAGCAGCCAATCTAGAACGGGACAGGGGTTCCACGAGCAGTACTTC
TRBJ1-2,TRBV29-1,-,-,CSVESGNYGYTF,TGCAGCGTTGAATCAGGGAACTATGGCTACACCTTC
TRBJ1-5,TRBV6-5,-,-,CASAAGYSNQPQHF,TGTGCCAGCGCGGCCGGTTATAGCAATCAGCCCCAGCATTTT
TRBJ2-3,TRBV9,TRBD2,-,CASSVVLAGGTDTQYF,TGTGCCAGCAGCGTAGTACTAGCGGGGGGCACAGATACGCAGTATTTT
TRBJ1-1,TRBV21-1,-,-,CASTIQGGMLNTEAFF,TGTGCCAGCACCATACAGGGGGGCATGCTGAACACTGAAGCTTTCTTT
TRBJ2-3,TRBV24-1,-,-,CATSTWSDTQYF,TGTGCCACCTCTACTTGGTCAGATACGCAGTATTTT
TRBJ2-2,TRBV28,-,-,CASLARGDTGELFF,TGTGCCAGCTTGGCCAGGGGTGACACCGGGGAGCTGTTTTTT
TRBJ2-5,TRBV10-2,TRBD2,-,CASSNRAGGGETQYF,TGCGCCAGCAGTAACCGGGCGGGAGGGGGAGAGACCCAGTACTTC
TRBJ1-3,TRBV19,-,-,CASRPGSSSSGNTIYF,TGTGCCAGTAGACCAGGGTCGTCGAGCTCTGGAAACACCATATATTTT
TRBJ2-7,TRBV19,TRBD1,-,CASRGTGLYEQYF,TGTGCCAGTAGGGGGACAGGTCTTTACGAGCAGTACTTC
TRBJ2-3,TRBV28,TRBD1,-,CASGQGLVDTQYF,TGTGCCAGTGGACAGGGGCTTGTCGATACGCAGTATTTT
TRBJ2-1,TRBV13,-,-,CASSPRAKTSNLGDEQFF,TGTGCCAGCAGCCCGCGAGCTAAGACATCGAACCTGGGAGATGAGCAGTTCTTC
TRBJ2-1,TRBV5-1,TRBD2,-,CASSLGWREGPRNEQFF,TGCGCCAGCAGCTTGGGTTGGCGGGAGGGCCCTAGGAATGAGCAGTTCTTC
TRBJ2-1,TRBV6-1,-,-,CASSEQASSWGQFF,TGTGCCAGCAGTGAACAGGCGTCGAGTTGGGGCCAGTTCTTC
TRBJ1-2,TRBV28,-,-,CASSRSARNYGYTF,TGTGCCAGCAGTCGCAGCGCGCGTAACTATGGCTACACCTTC
TRBJ2-3,TRBV24-1,-,-,CATSDARTDTQYF,TGTGCCACCAGTGATGCGAGGACAGATACGCAGTATTTT
TRBJ1-5,TRBV19,-,-,CASASLMGLRGNQPQHF,TGTGCCAGTGCAAGTCTGATGGGCCTCAGGGGCAATCAGCCCCAGCATTTT
TRBJ1-2,TRBV7-2,-,-,CASSVQGLGYTF,TGTGCCAGCAGCGTGCAGGGCCTTGGCTACACCTTC
TRBJ1-3,TRBV27,TRBD1,-,CASSSAGTGVYGNTIYF,TGTGCCAGCAGTTCCGCCGGGACAGGGGTATATGGAAACACCATATATTTT
TRBJ1-5,TRBV15,TRBD1,many,CATSRQGAGQPQHF,TGTGCCACCAGCAGACAGGGGGCCGGTCAGCCCCAGCATTTT
TRBJ2-7,TRBV6-4,-,-,CASSREPSYEQYF,TGTGCCAGCAGCCGGGAGCCTTCCTACGAGCAGTACTTC
TRBJ1-6,TRBV25-1,-,many,CASSGRNYSPLHF,TGTGCCAGCAGTGGCAGGAATTACTCACCCCTCCACTTT
TRBJ1-3,TRBV4-1,-,once,CASSQDGTAVSGNTIYF,TGCGCCAGCAGCCAAGATGGGACTGCCGTCTCTGGAAACACCATATATTTT
TRBJ2-5,TRBV11-2,TRBD1,few,CASTLGQGHLGTQYF,TGTGCCAGCACCCTGGGACAGGGACACCTCGGGACCCAGTACTTC
TRBJ1-3,TRBV28,-,-,CASSFFGYSGNTIYF,TGTGCCAGCAGTTTTTTCGGTTACTCTGGAAACACCATATATTTT
TRBJ1-6,TRBV25-1,TRBD1,-,CASSDRDSYSPLHF,TGTGCCAGCAGTGATCGGGACAGTTATTCACCCCTCCACTTT
TRBJ1-1,TRBV2,TRBD1,-,CASAGTVNTEAFF,TGTGCCAGCGCCGGGACAGTGAACACTGAAGCTTTCTTT
TRBJ2-1,TRBV2,TRBD2,-,CASTTSGRGNEQFF,TGTGCCAGCACGACTAGCGGGAGGGGCAATGAGCAGTTCTTC
TRBJ2-2,TRBV18,TRBD1,-,CASSPSMTGTGNGGELFF,TGTGCCAGCTCACCCTCCATGACCGGGACAGGGAATGGCGGGGAGCTGTTTTTT
TRBJ1-2,TRBV3-1/TRBV3-2,TRBD1,-,CASSSQGWDYYGYTF,TGTGCCAGCAGCTCACAGGGGTGGGACTACTATGGCTACACCTTC
TRBJ2-3,TRBV5-6,TRBD2,once,CASSLGLAGGFGTQYF,TGTGCCAGCAGCTTGGGATTAGCGGGAGGCTTCGGCACGCAGTATTTT
TRBJ2-3,TRBV14,-,few,CASSQSQGDTQYF,TGTGCCAGCAGCCAGAGTCAGGGAGATACGCAGTATTTT
TRBJ1-2,TRBV28,-,-,CASGQVNYGYTF,TGTGCCAGCGGGCAGGTTAACTATGGCTACACCTTC
TRBJ2-1,TRBV27,TRBD2,-,CASSFSRGGLAGVTSEQFF,TGTGCCAGCAGTTTCTCCAGGGGGGGACTAGCGGGAGTGACAAGTGAGCAGTTCTTC
TRBJ2-1,TRBV24-1,TRBD2,-,CATSAIDGTTYNEQFF,TGTGCCACCAGTGCCATTGACGGGACTACTTACAATGAGCAGTTCTTC
TRBJ1-3,TRBV11-2,-,-,CASSSVWGYGNTIYF,TGTGCCAGCAGCTCGGTTTGGGGCTACGGAAACACCATATATTTT
TRBJ1-3,TRBV12-5,-,-,CASGFSSGNTIYF,TGTGCTAGTGGGTTCTCCTCTGGAAACACCATATATTTT
TRBJ2-3,TRBV19,TRBD2,-,CASSIPGPGLALHEAQYF,TGTGCCAGTAGTATCCCCGGACCGGGACTAGCGCTCCATGAAGCGCAGTATTTT
TRBJ2-7,TRBV6-5,TRBD1,once,CASSYQDRGYEQYF,TGTGCCAGCAGTTACCAGGACAGGGGATACGAGCAGTACTTC
TRBJ2-7,TRBV5-1,-,-,CASSDLGKPVYEQYF,TGCGCCAGCAGTGACCTCGGGAAGCCCGTCTACGAGCAGTACTTC
TRBJ2-3,TRBV7-2,TRBD2,-,CATQAGVGDTQYF,TGTGCCACCCAAGCGGGAGTGGGGGATACGCAGTATTTT
TRBJ2-2,TRBV7-6,TRBD1,-,CASSRRGGDRGPGGELFF,TGTGCCAGCAGCCGAAGAGGCGGGGACAGGGGGCCGGGAGGGGAGCTGTTTTTT
TRBJ2-2,TRBV10-3,-,-,CAIRDNGASSTGELFF,TGTGCCATCAGGGACAATGGGGCCTCGAGCACCGGGGAGCTGTTTTTT
TRBJ2-7,TRBV30,-,-,CAWSAWGTGSSYEQYF,TGTGCCTGGAGTGCGTGGGGAACAGGTAGCTCCTACGAGCAGTACTTC
TRBJ2-7,TRBV28,TRBD2,once,CASSPGGPHEQYF,TGTGCCAGCAGCCCGGGGGGTCCCCACGAGCAGTACTTC
TRBJ1-4,TRBV2,-,-,CASRYRAATNEKLFF,TGTGCCAGCAGGTACAGGGCGGCAACTAATGAAAAACTGTTTTTT
TRBJ2-6,TRBV19,TRBD2,-,CASSIDRYWSGRSGANVLTF,TGTGCCAGTAGTATCGACAGGTATTGGAGCGGGAGATCAGGGGCCAACGTCCTGACTTTC
TRBJ2-7,TRBV7-2,TRBD2,-,CASSTYRGEEYF,TGTGCCAGCAGCACCTACCGGGGGGAGGAGTACTTC
TRBJ2-3,TRBV28,-,-,CASSLGPSAGTDTQYF,TGTGCCAGCTCCTTAGGCCCTAGCGCCGGCACAGATACGCAGTATTTT
TRBJ2-4,TRBV5-6,TRBD1,-,CASSLQGISAKNIQYF,TGTGCCAGCAGCTTACAGGGGATATCAGCCAAAAACATTCAGTACTTC
TRBJ2-2,TRBV10-2,TRBD1,-,CASNPDRAGTGELFF,TGCGCCAGCAATCCGGACAGGGCGGGAACCGGGGAGCTGTTTTTT
TRBJ2-3,TRBV25-1,TRBD2,-,CASSEFGSYSGSSDTQYF,TGTGCCAGCAGTGAATTCGGAAGTTATAGCGGGAGCTCAGATACGCAGTATTTT
TRBJ2-3,TRBV5-4,TRBD2,-,CASSLVGGESTDTQYF,TGTGCCAGCAGCTTGGTGGGGGGGGAAAGCACAGATACGCAGTATTTT
TRBJ1-3,TRBV6-1,TRBD1,-,CASSERDRAGNTIYF,TGTGCCAGCAGTGAGCGGGACAGGGCTGGAAACACCATATATTTT
TRBJ2-2,TRBV18,-,-,CASSVQDTGELFF,TGTGCCAGCTCAGTACAAGATACCGGGGAGCTGTTTTTT
TRBJ2-6,TRBV7-2,TRBD1,-,CASTKQGTGANVLTF,TGTGCCAGCACAAAACAGGGGACTGGGGCCAACGTCCTGACTTTC
TRBJ2-2,TRBV7-3,TRBD2,-,CASSPTAGGSTGELFF,TGTGCCAGCAGCCCTACCGCGGGAGGATCAACCGGGGAGCTGTTTTTT
TRBJ2-1,TRBV6-5,TRBD2,few,CASSQPWTSERRQFF,TGTGCCAGCAGTCAGCCCTGGACTAGCGAGCGAAGACAGTTCTTC